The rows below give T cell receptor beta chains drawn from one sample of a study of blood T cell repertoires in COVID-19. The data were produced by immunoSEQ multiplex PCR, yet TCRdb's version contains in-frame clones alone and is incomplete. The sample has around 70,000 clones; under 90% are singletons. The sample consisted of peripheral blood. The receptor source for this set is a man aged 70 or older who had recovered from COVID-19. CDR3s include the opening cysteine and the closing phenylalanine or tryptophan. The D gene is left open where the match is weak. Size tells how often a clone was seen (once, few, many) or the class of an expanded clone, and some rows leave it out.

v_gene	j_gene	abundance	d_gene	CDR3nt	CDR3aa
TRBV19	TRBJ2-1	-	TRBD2	TGTGCCAGTAGTTCTGGATCCGGACTAGACGCCGATGAGCAGTTCTTC	CASSSGSGLDADEQFF
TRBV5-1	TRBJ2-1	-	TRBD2	TGCGCCAGCAGCTTGCTAGCGGGAGAGGATGAGCAGTTCTTC	CASSLLAGEDEQFF
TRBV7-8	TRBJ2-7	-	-	TGTGCCAGCAGCTCGGACACCCACTACGAGCAGTACTTC	CASSSDTHYEQYF
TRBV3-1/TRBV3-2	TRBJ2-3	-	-	TGTGCCAGCGGGCAAGAGTGGGGGCCGGGCACAGATACGCAGTATTTT	CASGQEWGPGTDTQYF
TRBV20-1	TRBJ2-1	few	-	TGCAGTGCTACAGGTTACAATGAGCAGTTCTTC	CSATGYNEQFF
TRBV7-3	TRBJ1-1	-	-	TGTGCCAGCAGCTTTAACGTTCAGGGAACAGCTTTCTTT	CASSFNVQGTAFF
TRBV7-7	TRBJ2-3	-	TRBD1	TGTGCCAGCAGCTTAGGCCCCCCCACCGGGACAGATATGCGCACAGATACGCAGTATTTT	CASSLGPPTGTDMRTDTQYF
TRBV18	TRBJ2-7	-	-	TGTGCCAGCTCAGCGGTCGGATACGAGCAGTACTTC	CASSAVGYEQYF
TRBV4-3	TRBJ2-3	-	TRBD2	TGCGCCAGCAGCCAAGTTTCAGCGGGGGCCCACACAGATACGCAGTATTTT	CASSQVSAGAHTDTQYF
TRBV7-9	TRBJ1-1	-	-	TGTGCCAGCAGCTTAAATGCGGACAGTCGAATTGAAGCTTTCTTT	CASSLNADSRIEAFF
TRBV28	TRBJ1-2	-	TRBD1	TGTGCCAGCAGTTTCCCCGGGACAGGGCGGAACGGCTACACCTTC	CASSFPGTGRNGYTF
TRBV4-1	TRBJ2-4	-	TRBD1	TGCGCCAGCAGCCAGGGGACAGGGGAGGCGGCCAAAAACATTCAGTACTTC	CASSQGTGEAAKNIQYF
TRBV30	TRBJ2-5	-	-	TGTGCCTGGAACCAGGGGCGCGGGGAGACCCAGTACTTC	CAWNQGRGETQYF
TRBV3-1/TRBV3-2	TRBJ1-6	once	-	TGTGCCAGCAGCCAAGACCAGGGGAACAGATCACCCCTCCACTTT	CASSQDQGNRSPLHF
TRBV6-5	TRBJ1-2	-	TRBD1	TGTGCCAGCAGTAGACCGGGACAGCGCCTCTATGGCTACACCTTC	CASSRPGQRLYGYTF
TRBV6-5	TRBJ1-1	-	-	TGTGCCAGCGGCATGTGGAGGCAGGGGCCTAATGAGGCTTTCTTT	CASGMWRQGPNEAFF
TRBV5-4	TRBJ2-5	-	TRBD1	TGTGCCAGCAGCGAAAAGACAGGGGAGGAGACCCAGTACTTC	CASSEKTGEETQYF
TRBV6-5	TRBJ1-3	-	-	TGTGCCGTCTCTCAAGGAGATACTGGAAACACCATATATTTT	CAVSQGDTGNTIYF
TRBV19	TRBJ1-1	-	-	TGTGCCAGTAGTATAGGACAGATGGGGGCTTTCTTT	CASSIGQMGAFF
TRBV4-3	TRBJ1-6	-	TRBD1	TGCGCCAGCAGCCAAGGGGACAGCCAAGGACCCCTCCACTTT	CASSQGDSQGPLHF
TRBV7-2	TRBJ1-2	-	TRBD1	TGTGCCAGCAGCCCAGCCGGGACAGGAGGGTATGGCTACACCTTC	CASSPAGTGGYGYTF
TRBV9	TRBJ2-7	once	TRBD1	TGTGCCAGCAGCGTAGAGGACAGGGCCTCCTACGAGCAGTACTTC	CASSVEDRASYEQYF
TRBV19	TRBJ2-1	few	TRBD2	TGTGCCAGTAGTAACTTAGCGGGACTTATATTTAATGAGCAGTTCTTC	CASSNLAGLIFNEQFF
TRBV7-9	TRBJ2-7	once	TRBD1	TGTGCCAGCAGCTCTACCACCGGGACAGCCCTTTTCTACGAGCAGTACTTC	CASSSTTGTALFYEQYF
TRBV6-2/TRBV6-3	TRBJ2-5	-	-	TGTGCCAGCAGCCCCCTCCGGGACCCGCGGGGAGAGACCCAGTACTTC	CASSPLRDPRGETQYF
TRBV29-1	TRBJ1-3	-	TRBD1	TGCAGCGTTGAGACCGGGACAGGACATCTATATTTT	CSVETGTGHLYF
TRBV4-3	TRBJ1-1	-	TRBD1	TGCGCCAGCAGCCAAGAGGACAGGGCCTTTAACACTGAAGCTTTCTTT	CASSQEDRAFNTEAFF
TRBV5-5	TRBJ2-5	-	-	TGTGCCAGCAGCTTCGGGGTGGAGGAGACCCAGTACTTC	CASSFGVEETQYF
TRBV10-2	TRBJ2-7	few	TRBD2	TGCGCCAGCAGTGAGTCGGCGGGAGGGAACTACGAGCAGTACTTC	CASSESAGGNYEQYF
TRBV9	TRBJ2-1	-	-	TGTGCCAGCAGCGTAGAAATAGACGGGGGCAATGAGCAGTTCTTC	CASSVEIDGGNEQFF
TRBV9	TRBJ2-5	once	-	TGTGCCAGCAGCGTAGTCGGAGGGATAGAGACCCAGTACTTC	CASSVVGGIETQYF
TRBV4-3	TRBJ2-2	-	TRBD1	TGCGCCAGCAGCCTACAGGGGGCGGCCACCGGGGAGCTGTTTTTT	CASSLQGAATGELFF
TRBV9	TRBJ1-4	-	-	TGTGCCAGCAGCACCGAGGCAGGGACAACTAATGAAAAACTGTTTTTT	CASSTEAGTTNEKLFF
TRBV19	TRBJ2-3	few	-	TGTGCCAGTAGTATAACAGATCTTAGTGTAGATACGCAGTATTTT	CASSITDLSVDTQYF
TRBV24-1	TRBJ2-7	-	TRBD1	TGTGCCACCAGTGGGGGCCCGGGACAGGGGGTCAACGAGCAGTACTTC	CATSGGPGQGVNEQYF
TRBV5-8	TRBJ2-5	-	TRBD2	TGTGCCAGCAGCCACGGGGTAGCGGGGCCTGAACAAGAGACCCAGTACTTC	CASSHGVAGPEQETQYF
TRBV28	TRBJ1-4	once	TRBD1	TGTGCCAGCAGTACATCGACAGGGGTAAATGAAAAACTGTTTTTT	CASSTSTGVNEKLFF
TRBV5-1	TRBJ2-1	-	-	TGCGCCAGCAGCCCAGGCTATAGCGGAACCTACAATGAGCAGTTCTTC	CASSPGYSGTYNEQFF
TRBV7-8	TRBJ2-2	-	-	TGTGCCAGCAGTCGAAGCGGGCCGAACACCGGGGAGCTGTTTTTT	CASSRSGPNTGELFF
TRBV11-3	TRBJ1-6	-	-	TGTGCCAGCAGCCCTGTCTTGAATTCACCCCTCCACTTT	CASSPVLNSPLHF
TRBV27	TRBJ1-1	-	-	TGTGCCAGCAGTTTTGGGGCTTTCGCGCACGAGGCTTTCTTT	CASSFGAFAHEAFF
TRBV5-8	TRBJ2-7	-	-	TGTGCCAGCGCCTGGGTCCGACAGGTTGAGGACGAGCAGTACTTC	CASAWVRQVEDEQYF
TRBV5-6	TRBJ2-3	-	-	TGTGCCAGCAGCTCTTTCAGCACAGATACGCAGTATTTT	CASSSFSTDTQYF
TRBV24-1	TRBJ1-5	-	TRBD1	TGTGCCACCAGCGGGACAGGGGGAGCGCAGCCCCAGCATTTT	CATSGTGGAQPQHF
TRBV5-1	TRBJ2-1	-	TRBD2	TGCGCCAGCAGCCCCGGGACTACGACCTACAATGAGCAGTTCTTC	CASSPGTTTYNEQFF
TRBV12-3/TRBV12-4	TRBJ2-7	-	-	TGTGCCAGCAGTTTAGTTAGAGACGAGCAGTACTTC	CASSLVRDEQYF